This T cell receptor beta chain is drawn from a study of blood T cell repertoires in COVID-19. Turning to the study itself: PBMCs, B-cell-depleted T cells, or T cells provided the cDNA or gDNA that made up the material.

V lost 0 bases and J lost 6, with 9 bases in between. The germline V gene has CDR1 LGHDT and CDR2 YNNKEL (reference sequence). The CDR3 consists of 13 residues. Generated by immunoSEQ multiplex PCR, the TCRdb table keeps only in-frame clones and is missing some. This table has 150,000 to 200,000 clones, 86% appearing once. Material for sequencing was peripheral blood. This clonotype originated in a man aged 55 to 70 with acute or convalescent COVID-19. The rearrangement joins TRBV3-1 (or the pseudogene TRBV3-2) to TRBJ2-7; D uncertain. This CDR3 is CASSQDPLGEQYF. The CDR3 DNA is TGTGCCAGCAGCCAAGACCCCCTAGGCGAGCAGTACTTC.